This T cell receptor (beta chain) comes out of a study of shared T cell receptors in the human thymus. This CDR3 is 17 amino acids long. Trimming took off 1 base at V and 2 bases at J, with 15 bases between the two ends. Germline V gene sequence: CDR1 LGHNA, CDR2 YNFKEQ. TCRdb keeps only in-frame clones here, not all; method: immunoSEQ multiplex PCR. Here the sample spans about 730,000 clones, 70% to 90% being singletons. The same sample was also studied in work on human thymus T cells. That source reports: Donation was from healthy Finnish infants who were having corrective surgery that addressed congenital heart defects. Resections were taken during corrective heart surgery, and the thymus tissue came from these. Gene usage for V and J segments appeared biased in thymic and blood repertoires. Related research described strongly overlapping thymic repertoires in unrelated people.

V gene TRBV4-2 combines with J gene TRBJ1-3, with a possible D match to TRBD1 (5 bases). This TCR was recovered from a girl under three years old with a congenital heart defect. The sample taken for sequencing was thymocytes. Here the CDR3 reads CASSQGGSKITGNTIYF. In nucleotides, the CDR3 is TGTGCCAGCAGCCAAGGGGGCAGCAAAATTACTGGAAACACCATATATTTT.